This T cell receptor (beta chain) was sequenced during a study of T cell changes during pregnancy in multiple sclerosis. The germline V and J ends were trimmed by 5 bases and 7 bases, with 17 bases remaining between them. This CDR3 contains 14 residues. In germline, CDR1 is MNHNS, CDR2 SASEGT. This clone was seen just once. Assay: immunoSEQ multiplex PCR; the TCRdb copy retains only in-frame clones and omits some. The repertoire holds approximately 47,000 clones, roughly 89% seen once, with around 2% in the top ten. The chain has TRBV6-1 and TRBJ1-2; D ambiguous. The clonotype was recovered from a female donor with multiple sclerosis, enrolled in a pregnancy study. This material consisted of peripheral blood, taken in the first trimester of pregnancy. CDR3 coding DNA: TGTGCCAGCAGTCTCTACAGAGAATCCGGTGGCTACACCTTC. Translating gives CASSLYRESGGYTF.